This entry features one T cell receptor beta chain sequence. This CDR3 is 16 amino acids long. Germline CDR1 and CDR2: SGDLS and YYNGEE. V lost 4 bases and J 2 bases, leaving 17 bases between the germline ends. The table came from immunoSEQ multiplex PCR; TCRdb's copy has only in-frame clones and leaves some out. The sample lists 100,000 or so clones, about 90% occurring once. This sample is drawn from a study of siplizumab effects on memory and regulatory T cells. The clonotype was recovered from a human donor in good health. This rearrangement joins TRBV9 to TRBJ2-3, with D tentatively TRBD2 (5 bases). The source material was CD4+ T cells sorted from blood. The chain's CDR3 is CASSHLIGESTDTQYF. The CDR3 nucleotides read TGTGCCAGCAGCCACCTTATCGGGGAGTCCACAGATACGCAGTATTTT.